This TCR beta chain was captured in a study of cytomegalovirus exposure and HLA in healthy donors. The germline V and J ends were trimmed by 4 bases and 4 bases, with 11 bases remaining between them. The CDR3 consists of 14 residues. Germline values: CDR1 SGHKS, CDR2 YYEKEE (reference sequence). Researchers ran the PCR with 60 Vbeta and 13 Jbeta primers. The data were produced by immunoSEQ multiplex PCR, yet TCRdb's version contains in-frame clones alone and is incomplete. Among 150,000 to 200,000 clones listed, 65% to 80% were seen once. Sequencing was carried out using PBMCs. The rearrangement links TRBV5-5 to TRBJ1-4; weak D call: TRBD1 (6 bases). This clonotype was sampled from a male donor in good health and CMV-seronegative. CDR3 DNA sequence: TGTGCCAGCAGCGTAACAGGGAGTAATGAAAAACTGTTTTTT. It yields the protein CASSVTGSNEKLFF.